Below are 10 T cell receptor beta chains sequenced from a single sample in a study of Graves' ophthalmopathy and Graves' hyperthyroidism. RNA transcripts were the source from which TCR beta CDR3 regions were amplified. HTBI primers served in a first-round RT-PCR, which a second-round multiplex PCR followed. TCRdb itself ran the multiplex PCR reads through MiXCR, one entry per CDR3 protein. This sample has some 350,000 distinct CDR3 sequences; about 18% occur once, and the top ten carry 2% to 3%. The sequenced sample was peripheral blood. These receptors all stem from an adult woman with stable Graves' hyperthyroidism.

This clonotype occurred many times. The rearrangement links TRBV12-3 or TRBV12-4 to TRBJ1-3, with D tentatively TRBD1 (6 bases). This CDR3 spans 17 amino acids. V was clipped by 5 bases and J by 0 bases, with 17 bases between them. CDR3: CASSPPGGRLSGNTIYF. The CDR3 DNA reads TGTGCCAGCAGTCCCCCGGGGGGGCGCCTCTCTGGAAACACCATATATTTT.

This clonotype occurred many times. The chain joins TRBV28 to TRBJ2-7; 14 bases agree with TRBD2. V gave up 4 bases and J gave up 3 bases; unmatched junction bases: 5. Germline-derived CDR1 and CDR2 are MDHEN and SYDVKM. CDR3 length: 16 amino acids. CDR3 protein: CASSSRGTSGSYEQYF. The DNA for the CDR3 is TGTGCCAGCAGTTCCCGGGGGACTAGCGGGAGCTACGAGCAGTACTTC.

At least ten counts were recorded for this clonotype. The chain links TRBV6-5 to TRBJ1-6; unclear D gene. Germline lookup yields CDR1 MNHEY and CDR2 SVGAGI. Trimming shortened V by 4 bases and J by 0 bases, and 13 bases separated the two germline ends. The CDR3 is made up of 17 amino acids. CDR3 region: CASSSRTESSYNSPLHF. The CDR3 nucleotides are TGTGCCAGCAGTTCCCGGACGGAGAGCTCCTATAATTCACCCCTCCACTTT.

This clonotype was recorded many times. The rearrangement links TRBV7-2 to TRBJ1-5, with D possibly TRBD1 on 5 matching bases. Looked up from germline, CDR1 is SGHTA and CDR2 is FQGNSA. Trimming cost V 1 base and J 5 bases, with 12 bases left between them. This CDR3 has 15 residues. The CDR3 DNA reads as TGTGCCAGCAGCTTAGGTAGGGGTTGGGATCAGCCCCAGCATTTT. It translates to CASSLGRGWDQPQHF.

In the case of this clonotype: A read error may account for a junction end that differs from germline. The CDR3 DNA reads as TGTGCCAGCAGTTACTCAGGACAGGGAGGCATTAAGTACTTC. This gives the protein CASSYSGQGGIKYF. The chain joins TRBV6-2 or TRBV6-3 to TRBJ2-4; 8 bases are a match to TRBD1. There are 14 residues in the CDR3. Per the germline V gene, CDR1 is MNHEY and CDR2 is SVGEGT.

J is TRBJ1-2 and V is TRBV10-3; D is undetermined. This CDR3 comprises 15 residues. With 2 bases removed from V and 5 bases from J, the gap between germline ends came to 15 bases. Per the germline V gene, CDR1 is ENHRY and CDR2 is SYGVKD. For the CDR3, the DNA is TGTGCCATCAGTGAGCACGGGTCTAACGGATATGGCTACACCTTC. Encoded protein: CAISEHGSNGYGYTF.

In this sample, this clonotype turned up many times. The V call is TRBV18, the J call TRBJ2-7; D tentatively fits TRBD1 or TRBD2 (5 bases each). Germline CDR1 reads KGHSH; CDR2 reads LQKENI. V shed 2 bases and J shed 2 bases, with 10 bases lying between them. CDR3 length: 14 amino acids. CDR3 nucleotides: TGTGCCAGCTCACCAGACAGCGGCGCCTACGAGCAGTACTTC. This encodes CASSPDSGAYEQYF.

The chain joins TRBV7-9 to TRBJ2-3, with D perhaps given as TRBD1 or TRBD2 (6 bases each). Germline CDR1 reads SEHNR; CDR2 reads FQNEAQ (reference sequence). V dropped 8 bases and J dropped 0 bases, with 15 bases sitting between them. This CDR3 spans 15 amino acids. Written as DNA, the CDR3 is TGTGCCAGCGGGTCGAGGGGGACTAGCACAGATACGCAGTATTTT. This gives the protein CASGSRGTSTDTQYF.

Ten or more counts support this clonotype. This sequence joins TRBV12-3 or TRBV12-4 and TRBJ1-5, with a weak D call TRBD1 (5 bases). The CDR3 contains 14 residues. Trimming stripped 1 base from V and 7 bases from J, with 11 bases between. The CDR3 loop is CASSLGGVEQPQHF. Here the CDR3 DNA reads TGTGCCAGCAGTTTAGGGGGGGTCGAGCAGCCCCAGCATTTT.

This clonotype was recorded at least ten times. The chain employs TRBV20-1 and TRBJ1-2, with 10 bases fitting TRBD1. Germline CDR1 and CDR2: DFQATT and SNEGSKA (reference sequence). J gave up 4 bases and V 0 bases, and 5 bases lay outside the gene matches. The length of the CDR3 is 15 residues. CDR3 DNA sequence: TGCAGTGCTAGAGAGACAGGGGGCGGAACCTATGGCTACACCTTC. It yields the protein CSARETGGGTYGYTF.